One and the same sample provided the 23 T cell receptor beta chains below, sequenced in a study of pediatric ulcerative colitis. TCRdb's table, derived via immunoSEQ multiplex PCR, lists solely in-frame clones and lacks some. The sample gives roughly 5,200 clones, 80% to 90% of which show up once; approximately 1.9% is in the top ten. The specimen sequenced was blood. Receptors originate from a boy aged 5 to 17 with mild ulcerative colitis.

CDR3 loop: CASSFAGQSYNSPLHF. The CDR3 DNA reads as TGTGCCAGCAGTTTTGCGGGACAGTCCTATAATTCACCCCTCCACTTT. The chain joins TRBV6-5 to TRBJ1-6; TRBD1 agrees at 7 bases. This CDR3 comprises 16 residues. V shed 4 bases, J shed 1 base, and the junction held 4 bases outside the gene matches. Germline values: CDR1 MNHEY, CDR2 SVGAGI.

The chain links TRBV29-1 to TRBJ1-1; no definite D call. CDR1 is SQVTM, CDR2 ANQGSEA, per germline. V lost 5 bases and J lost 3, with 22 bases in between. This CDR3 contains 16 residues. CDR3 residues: CSVSTPPTSPHTEAFF. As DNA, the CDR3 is TGCAGCGTTTCAACGCCCCCTACATCCCCCCACACTGAAGCTTTCTTT.

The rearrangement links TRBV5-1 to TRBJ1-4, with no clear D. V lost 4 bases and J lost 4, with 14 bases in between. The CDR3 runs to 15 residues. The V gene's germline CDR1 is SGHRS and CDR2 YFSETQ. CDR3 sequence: CASSPSRGRNEKLFF. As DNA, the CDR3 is TGCGCCAGCAGCCCAAGCAGAGGGCGTAATGAAAAACTGTTTTTT.

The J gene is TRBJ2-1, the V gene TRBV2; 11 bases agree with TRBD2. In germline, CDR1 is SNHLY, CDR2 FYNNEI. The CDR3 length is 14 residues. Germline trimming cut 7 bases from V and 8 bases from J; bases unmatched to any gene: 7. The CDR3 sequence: CASIPTSGNYEQFF. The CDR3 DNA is TGTGCCAGCATCCCGACTAGCGGGAACTATGAGCAGTTCTTC. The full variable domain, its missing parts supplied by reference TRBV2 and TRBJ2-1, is EPEVTQTPSHQVTQMGQEVILRCVPISNHLYFYWYRQILGQKVEFLVSFYNNEISEKSEIFDDQFSVERPDGSNFTLKIRSTKLEDSAMYFCASIPTSGNYEQFFGPGTRLTVL.

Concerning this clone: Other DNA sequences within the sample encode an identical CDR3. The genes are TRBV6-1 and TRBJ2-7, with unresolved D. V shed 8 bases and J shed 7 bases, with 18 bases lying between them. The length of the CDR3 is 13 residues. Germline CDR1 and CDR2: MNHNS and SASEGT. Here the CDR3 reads CASRLAVNVEQYF. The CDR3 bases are TGTGCCAGCCGACTGGCGGTAAATGTGGAGCAGTACTTC.

CDR3 loop: CASRAPDRDNQPQHF. The DNA of the CDR3 is TGTGCCAGCAGGGCCCCCGACAGGGACAATCAGCCCCAGCATTTT. V and J are TRBV6-6 and TRBJ1-5; 7 bases fit TRBD1. V gave up 6 bases and J gave up 3 bases; unmatched junction bases: 8. The germline V gene encodes CDR1 MNHNY and CDR2 SVGAGI (reference sequence). The length of the CDR3 is 15 residues.

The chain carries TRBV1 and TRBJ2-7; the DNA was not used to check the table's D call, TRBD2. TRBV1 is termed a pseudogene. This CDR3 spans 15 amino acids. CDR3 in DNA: TGCACCAGCATTCCGGGACTAGCGGGCTCCTACGAGCAGTACTTC. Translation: CTSIPGLAGSYEQYF.

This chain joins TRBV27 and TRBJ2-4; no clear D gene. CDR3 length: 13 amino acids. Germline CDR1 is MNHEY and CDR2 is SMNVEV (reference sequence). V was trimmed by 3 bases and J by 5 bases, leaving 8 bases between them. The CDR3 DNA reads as TGTGCCAGCAGTTTTAGGGCAGAAAACATTCAGTACTTC. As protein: CASSFRAENIQYF.

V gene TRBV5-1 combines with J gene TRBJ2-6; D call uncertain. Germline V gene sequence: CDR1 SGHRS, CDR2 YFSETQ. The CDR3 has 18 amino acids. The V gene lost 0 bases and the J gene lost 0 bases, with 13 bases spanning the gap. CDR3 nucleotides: TGCGCCAGCAGCTTGGCCGGGTGGGGTAGCTCTGGGGCCAACGTCCTGACTTTC. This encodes CASSLAGWGSSGANVLTF.

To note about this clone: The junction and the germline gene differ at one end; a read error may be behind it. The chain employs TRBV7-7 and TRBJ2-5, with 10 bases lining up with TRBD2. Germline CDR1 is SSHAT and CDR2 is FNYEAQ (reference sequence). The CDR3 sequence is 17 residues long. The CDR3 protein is CASSPGRVLAGQETQYF. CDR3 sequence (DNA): TGTGCTAGCAGCCCCGGTCGTGTACTAGCGGGGCAAGAGACCCAGTACTTC.

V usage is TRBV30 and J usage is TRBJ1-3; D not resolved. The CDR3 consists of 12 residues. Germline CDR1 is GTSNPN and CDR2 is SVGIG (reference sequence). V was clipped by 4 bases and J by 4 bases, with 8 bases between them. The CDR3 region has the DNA TGTGCCTGGACCTCGGGGGGAAACACCATATATTTT. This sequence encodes CAWTSGGNTIYF.

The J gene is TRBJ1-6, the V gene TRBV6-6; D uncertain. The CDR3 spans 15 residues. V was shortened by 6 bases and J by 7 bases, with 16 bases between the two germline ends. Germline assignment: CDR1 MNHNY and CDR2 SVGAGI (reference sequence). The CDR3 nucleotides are TGTGCCAGCAGCCGACGAGAGGTGGGGAATTCACCCCTCCACTTT. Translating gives CASSRREVGNSPLHF.

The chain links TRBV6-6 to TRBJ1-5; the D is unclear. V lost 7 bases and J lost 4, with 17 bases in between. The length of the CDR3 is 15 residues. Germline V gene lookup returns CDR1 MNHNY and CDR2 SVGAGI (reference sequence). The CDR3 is CASTGEGMTNQPQHF. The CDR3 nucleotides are TGTGCCAGCACCGGGGAGGGTATGACAAATCAGCCCCAGCATTTT.

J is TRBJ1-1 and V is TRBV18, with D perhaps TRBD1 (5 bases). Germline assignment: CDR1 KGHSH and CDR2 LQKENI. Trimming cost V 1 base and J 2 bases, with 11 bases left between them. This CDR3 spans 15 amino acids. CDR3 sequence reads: CASSPQATENTEAFF. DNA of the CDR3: TGTGCCAGCTCACCACAAGCGACAGAAAACACTGAAGCTTTCTTT.

The CDR3 reads CASSAPGPQYF. The CDR3 nucleotides read TGTGCCAGCAGCGCCCCGGGACCCCAGTACTTC. The chain couples TRBV7-9 to TRBJ2-5; D is perhaps TRBD1 or TRBD2 (5 bases each). CDR3 size: 11 residues. Looked up from germline, CDR1 is SEHNR and CDR2 is FQNEAQ (reference sequence). V was pared by 5 bases and J by 9 bases, with 10 bases between.

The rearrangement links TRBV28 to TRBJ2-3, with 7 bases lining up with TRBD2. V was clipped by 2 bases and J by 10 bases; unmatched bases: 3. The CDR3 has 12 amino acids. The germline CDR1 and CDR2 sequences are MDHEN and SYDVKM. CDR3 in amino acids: CASSLMGGSQYF. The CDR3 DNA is TGTGCCAGCAGTTTAATGGGGGGGTCGCAGTATTTT.

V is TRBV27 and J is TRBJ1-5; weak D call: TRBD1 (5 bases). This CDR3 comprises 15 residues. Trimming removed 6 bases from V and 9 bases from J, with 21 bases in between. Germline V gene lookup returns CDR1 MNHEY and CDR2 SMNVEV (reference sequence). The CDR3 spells CASSKLAGGKTPQHF. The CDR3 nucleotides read TGTGCCAGCAGCAAACTTGCGGGGGGTAAGACGCCCCAGCATTTT.

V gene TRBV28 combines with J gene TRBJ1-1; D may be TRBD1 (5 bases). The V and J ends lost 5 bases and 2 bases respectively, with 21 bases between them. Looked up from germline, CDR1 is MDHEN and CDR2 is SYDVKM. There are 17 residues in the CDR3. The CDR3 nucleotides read TGTGCCAGCAGTACCCCTCACAAGGCAGGGATTAACACTGAAGCTTTCTTT. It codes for CASSTPHKAGINTEAFF. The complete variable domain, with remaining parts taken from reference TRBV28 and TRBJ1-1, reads DVKVTQSSRYLVKRTGEKVFLECVQDMDHENMFWYRQDPGLGLRLIYFSYDVKMKEKGDIPEGYSVSREKKERFSLILESASTNQTSMYLCASSTPHKAGINTEAFFGQGTRLTVV.

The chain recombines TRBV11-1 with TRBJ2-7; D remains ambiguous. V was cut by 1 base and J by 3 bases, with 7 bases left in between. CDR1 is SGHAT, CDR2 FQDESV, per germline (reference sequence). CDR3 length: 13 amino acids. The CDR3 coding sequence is TGTGCCAGCAGCTTAGGGCCTTTCTACGAGCAGTACTTC. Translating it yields CASSLGPFYEQYF.

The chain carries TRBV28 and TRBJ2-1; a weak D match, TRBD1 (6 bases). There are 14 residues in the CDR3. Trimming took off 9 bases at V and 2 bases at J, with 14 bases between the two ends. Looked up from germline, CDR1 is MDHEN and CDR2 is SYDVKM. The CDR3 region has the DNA TGTGCCAGTTCAGGGGCTAACACCTACAATGAGCAGTTCTTC. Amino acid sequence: CASSGANTYNEQFF.

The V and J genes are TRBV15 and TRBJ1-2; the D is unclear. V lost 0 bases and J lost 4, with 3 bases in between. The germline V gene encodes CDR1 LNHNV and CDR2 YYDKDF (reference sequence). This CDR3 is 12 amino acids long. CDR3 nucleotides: TGTGCCACCAGCAGAGAAGGCTATGGCTACACCTTC. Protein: CATSREGYGYTF.

The CDR3 sequence is CASSFPRRDTGELFF. CDR3 coding DNA: TGTGCCAGCAGCTTTCCTAGAAGGGACACCGGGGAGCTGTTTTTT. The rearrangement uses TRBV11-1 and TRBJ2-2; D gene ambiguous. CDR3 length: 15 residues. In germline, CDR1 is SGHAT, CDR2 FQDESV (reference sequence). V shed 3 bases and J shed 3 bases, with 11 bases lying between them.

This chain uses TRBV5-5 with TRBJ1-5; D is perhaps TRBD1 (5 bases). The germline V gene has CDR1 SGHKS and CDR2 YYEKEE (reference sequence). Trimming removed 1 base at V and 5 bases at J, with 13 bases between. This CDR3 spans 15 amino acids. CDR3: CASSLSGRGDQPQHF. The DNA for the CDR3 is TGTGCCAGCAGCTTGTCCGGAAGAGGGGATCAGCCCCAGCATTTT.